This is a list of T cell receptor beta chains from one sample in a study of blood T cells in healthy people across ages. TCRdb independently ran MiXCR on the 5' RACE reads; one entry per CDR3 protein. The sample lists hundreds of thousands of distinct CDR3 sequences, around two fifths seen once, with roughly 19% in the top ten. The sequenced sample consisted of blood. Source of these receptors: a man aged 60 to 69 in good health. Each CDR3 is given with its conserved first and last residue. A D gene is named only where the DNA matches it firmly. A clone size is listed for some rows: how often the clone was seen (once, few, many), or a class if it is expanded.

V gene	D gene	J gene	clone size	CDR3 DNA	CDR3 protein
TRBV9	.	TRBJ2-7	many	TGTGCCAGCAGCGGGGGCACCGGGTTTGGTTCCTACGAGCAGTACTTC	CASSGGTGFGSYEQYF
TRBV11-1	.	TRBJ1-1	few	TGTGCCAGCAGCTTTTTTACGCTGCGGTTCGTATCCGGGACACCCAACAGGGAAGATGAGGAAGCTTTCTTT	CASSFFTLRFVSGTPNREDEEAFF
TRBV6-5	TRBD2	TRBJ2-6	few	TGTGCCAGCAGTTCCCATCTGGGGGGGTCTGGGGCCAACGTCCTGACTTTC	CASSSHLGGSGANVLTF
TRBV4-3	TRBD2	TRBJ2-7	many	TGCGCCAGCAGACGTGGACTAGCGGGCACCTACGAGCAGTACTTC	CASRRGLAGTYEQYF
TRBV3-1	.	TRBJ2-3	.	TGTGCCAGCAGCCATACCCATGGAGGGAGGGGGAGGTCGAAGAGAATCACAGATACGCAGTATTTT	CASSHTHGGRGRSKRITDTQYF
TRBV20-1	TRBD2	TRBJ2-1	few	TGCAGTGCTAGCCCGGGGGGGCGGGGGGACAATGAGCAGTTCTTC	CSASPGGRGDNEQFF
TRBV20-1	.	TRBJ2-5	.	TGCAGTGTCACGGGGGGCCGTGGGACCCAGTACTTC	CSVTGGRGTQYF
TRBV27	.	TRBJ1-2	.	TGTGCCAGCAGTTCACACCCAGGGACACTTTACACCTTC	CASSSHPGTLYTF
TRBV7-8	TRBD1	TRBJ2-5	.	TGTGCCAGCGCCGCCGAGGGACAGATTTACGGGCAGTACTTC	CASAAEGQIYGQYF
TRBV7-8	TRBD2	TRBJ2-3	.	TGTGCCAGCAGCCCACTAGCGGGGGGAACCACAGATACGCAGTATTTT	CASSPLAGGTTDTQYF
TRBV28	TRBD1	TRBJ2-7	.	TGTGCCAGCAGTTTAAGCACTCCCTGGACAGGGGGCTGCGAGCAGTACTTC	CASSLSTPWTGGCEQYF
TRBV6-2/TRBV6-3	TRBD1	TRBJ2-7	few	TGTGCCAGCACGAGAACAGGGGTCCCCTACGAGCAGTACTTC	CASTRTGVPYEQYF
TRBV20-1	TRBD1	TRBJ1-4	many	TGCAGTGCTAGAAAATTCGGGACAGGGGATGAAAAACTGTTTTTT	CSARKFGTGDEKLFF
TRBV27	TRBD2	TRBJ2-5	.	TGTGCCACCATGGAGGGGACTAGCCCGTACTTC	CATMEGTSPYF
TRBV11-1	.	TRBJ2-5	.	TGTGCCAGCAGCTTAGTCGGGATACAAGAGACCCAGTACTTC	CASSLVGIQETQYF
TRBV15	.	TRBJ2-1	few	TGTGCCACCAGCAGAGATGGCGGCAATTCCTACAATGAGCAGTTCTTC	CATSRDGGNSYNEQFF
TRBV29-1	.	TRBJ1-1	.	TGCAGCGTCCACGTGAGGGGGGGAAACACTGAAGCTTTCTTT	CSVHVRGGNTEAFF
TRBV24-1	.	TRBJ2-1	few	TGTGCCACCGAGGGAACGCAAGGGCAGTTCTTC	CATEGTQGQFF
TRBV7-2	.	TRBJ2-5	.	TGTGCCAGCAGCTTAGATTATTGGGGGCTTCAAGAGACCCAGTACTTC	CASSLDYWGLQETQYF
TRBV6-2/TRBV6-3	.	TRBJ2-7	.	TGTGCCAGCACCCCGGGACCCGGAGGCTACGAGCAGTACTTC	CASTPGPGGYEQYF
TRBV29-1	TRBD2	TRBJ2-3	.	TGCAGCGTGGGACTAGCGGGGAACACAGATACGCAGTATTTT	CSVGLAGNTDTQYF
TRBV13	.	TRBJ1-2	many	TGTGCCAGCAGCTTGGGCGGGGTCTATGGCTACACCTTC	CASSLGGVYGYTF
TRBV2	TRBD2	TRBJ2-1	.	TGTGCCAGCAGTGAAACTAGCGGCCAATACAATGAGCAGTTCTTC	CASSETSGQYNEQFF
TRBV12-3/TRBV12-4	.	TRBJ2-1	.	TGTGCCAGCAGTTTAGCGGGGGGTCGTAAGAATGAGCAGTTCTTC	CASSLAGGRKNEQFF
TRBV7-2	.	TRBJ2-5	few	TGTGCCAGCAGCCTCAATGGGGCCAGGGAGACCCAGTACTTC	CASSLNGARETQYF
TRBV28	TRBD2	TRBJ2-5	once	TGTGCCAGCAGTTCCCCCCTGGCTAGCGGGAAAGAGACCCAGTACTTC	CASSSPLASGKETQYF
TRBV20-1	TRBD2	TRBJ2-7	few	TGCCGGACGGGGATGGCCGGGACTAGAGTTTCCGAGCAGTACTTC	CRTGMAGTRVSEQYF
TRBV7-9	.	TRBJ2-5	.	TGTGCCAGCCAAACTTCAGGGGTAGGGGAGCAGTACTTC	CASQTSGVGEQYF
TRBV2	.	TRBJ1-2	once	TGTGCCAGCAGTGAGCCAGGGGATGAGTCTTGGAGCTATGGCTACACCTTC	CASSEPGDESWSYGYTF
TRBV20-1	TRBD2	TRBJ2-5	few	TGCAGTGCCGAGAAGCGGGACCCCGGGGAGACCCAGTACTTC	CSAEKRDPGETQYF
TRBV3-1	.	TRBJ2-7	.	TGTGCCAGCAGCCAAGGGATGGGGCAGTACTTC	CASSQGMGQYF
TRBV20-1	TRBD1	TRBJ1-1	few	TGCAGTGCTAGAGGCCTCACAGGGGGCTTCTCTTCGAACACTGAAGCTTTCTTT	CSARGLTGGFSSNTEAFF
TRBV12-3/TRBV12-4	.	TRBJ1-2	few	TGTGCCAGCAGTTGGGACGGGGGGGGGATCTATGGCTACACCTTC	CASSWDGGGIYGYTF
TRBV12-3/TRBV12-4	TRBD1	TRBJ1-5	many	TGTGCCAGCAAAGGGTCGGACAGGCCGCTTAGCAATCAGCCCCAGCATTTT	CASKGSDRPLSNQPQHF
TRBV25-1	.	TRBJ2-1	few	TGTGCCAGCAGTGAATCGGGCGGGGTCCTGGGCAATGAGCAGTTCTTC	CASSESGGVLGNEQFF
TRBV18	TRBD1	TRBJ1-2	.	TGTGCCAGCTCACCACTGGGGGACAGGGATGGATATGGCTACACCTTC	CASSPLGDRDGYGYTF
TRBV20-1	.	TRBJ1-1	.	TGCAGTGCGTACGGGACGGGGACTGAAGCTTTCTTT	CSAYGTGTEAFF
TRBV25-1	.	TRBJ2-7	.	TGTGCCAGCAGTGAGGCAGGGTCCCACGAGCAGTACTTC	CASSEAGSHEQYF
TRBV30	.	TRBJ1-5	.	TGTGCCTGGTCCCGAGGCGGGCCCCAGCATTTT	CAWSRGGPQHF
TRBV20-1	TRBD1	TRBJ1-2	.	TGCAGTGCTAGAGCCGGGACAGGGGGCGACTATGGCTACACCTTC	CSARAGTGGDYGYTF
TRBV30	.	TRBJ1-2	few	TGTGCCTGGCGGGATTTAAACTATGGCTACACCTTC	CAWRDLNYGYTF
TRBV7-9	.	TRBJ2-2	.	TGTGCCAGCAGCTTACCAGGGTTAGGGTTCACCGGGGAGCTGTTTTTT	CASSLPGLGFTGELFF
TRBV7-2	.	TRBJ2-7	few	TGTGCCAGCAGCTCATTGGGGGGAGTTTGGGGGCAGTACTTC	CASSSLGGVWGQYF
TRBV10-2	.	TRBJ2-7	many	TGCGCCACCCGAGAACAGGCAGGTTTCGGCGAGCAGTACTTC	CATREQAGFGEQYF
TRBV6-2/TRBV6-3	.	TRBJ2-3	few	TGTGCCAGCAGCCTGGGACTGACTAACACAGATACGCAGTATTTT	CASSLGLTNTDTQYF
TRBV3-1	.	TRBJ2-7	few	TGTGCCAGCAGCCCCCATACGGGCGAGCAGTACTTC	CASSPHTGEQYF
TRBV7-9	TRBD2	TRBJ2-5	.	TGTGCCAGCAGCACCGGGGGGGCCTCGGAGACCCAGTACTTC	CASSTGGASETQYF
TRBV10-3	.	TRBJ2-3	many	TGTGCCATCAGTTCTGAGGACACGAGCCCAGATACGCAGTATTTT	CAISSEDTSPDTQYF
TRBV18	.	TRBJ2-7	.	TGTGCCAGCTCACCACGGGGGATAGACGAGCAGTACTTC	CASSPRGIDEQYF
TRBV29-1	.	TRBJ2-3	.	TGCAGCGTTCGCGGCGGGGGCGGGCACACAGATACGCAGTATTTT	CSVRGGGGHTDTQYF
TRBV6-6	.	TRBJ1-5	.	TGTGCCAGCAGAACGTCACAGGGCGGCTTGAATCAGCCCCAGCATTTT	CASRTSQGGLNQPQHF
TRBV28	TRBD2	TRBJ2-1	.	TGTGCCAGCACCCCGGGACTATCTTACTACAATGAGCAGTTCTTC	CASTPGLSYYNEQFF
TRBV6-5	.	TRBJ1-6	.	TGTGCCAGCAGTTACGGCGGGCCACCCCTCCACTTT	CASSYGGPPLHF
TRBV5-1	.	TRBJ1-1	few	TGCGCCAGCAGCTTGGATTCAGGCTGGAGCACTGAAGCTTTCTTT	CASSLDSGWSTEAFF
TRBV7-2	.	TRBJ2-3	.	TGTGCCGGCAGCAGACGGACCGAGACAGATACGCAGTATTTT	CAGSRRTETDTQYF
TRBV7-9	.	TRBJ2-7	.	TGTGCCAGCAGCCCCGATGAGGTCTCCTACGAGCAGTACTTC	CASSPDEVSYEQYF
TRBV5-6	.	TRBJ2-1	few	TGTGCCAGCAGCGCCTTTAGCGGTGAGCAGTTCTTC	CASSAFSGEQFF